The 32 T cell receptor beta chains reported below all come from one sample, sequenced in a study of CD8+CD57+ T cells in acquired aplastic anemia. Profiling of TCR beta VDJ combinations and CDR3 sequences used genomic DNA as template. TCRdb reanalysed the reads using MiXCR and keeps one entry per CDR3 protein. The sample has about 270,000 distinct CDR3 sequences; 45% to 70% are singletons. The source material was sorted CD4+, CD8+, or CD8+CD57+ T cells (not recorded which) from PBMCs. The receptors shown here come from a human donor with severe aplastic anemia or a healthy control (not recorded which).

This clonotype was seen only a few times. The chain joins TRBV29-1 to TRBJ2-5, with a weak D call TRBD1 (7 bases). Germline V gene sequence: CDR1 SQVTM, CDR2 ANQGSEA. Trimming took 4 bases from V and 4 from J, leaving 16 bases between them. The CDR3 is 14 amino acids. The CDR3 is CSVGVAGGRETQYF. CDR3 bases: TGCAGCGTTGGGGTAGCAGGGGGGAGAGAGACCCAGTACTTC.

The chain has TRBV9 and TRBJ1-4; D unclear. The V and J ends lost 4 bases and 6 bases respectively, with 4 bases between them. CDR1 is SGDLS and CDR2 is YYNGEE in the germline V gene. This CDR3 contains 11 residues. The CDR3 here is CASSFDEKLFF. The CDR3 DNA reads TGTGCCAGCAGCTTTGATGAAAAACTGTTTTTT.

This clonotype was counted only a few times. The CDR3 is CASSLVGRSSSEQYF. In DNA, the CDR3 is TGTGCCAGCAGCTTGGTAGGTAGGAGTTCGAGCGAGCAGTACTTC. V is TRBV5-4 and J is TRBJ2-7; the D is unclear. Trimming stripped 0 bases from V and 6 bases from J, with 16 bases between. The CDR3 sequence is 15 residues long. Per germline, CDR1 SGHNT and CDR2 YYREEE (reference sequence).

The chain joins TRBV20-1 to TRBJ2-7; TRBD1 aligns across 10 bases. The CDR3 is 13 residues long. CDR1 and CDR2 (germline): DFQATT, SNEGSKA (reference sequence). This CDR3 reads CSAAGTGVGEQYF. The CDR3, as DNA: TGCAGCGCGGCCGGGACAGGGGTGGGCGAGCAGTACTTC.

This chain joins TRBV7-9 and TRBJ2-1, with TRBD1 matching 7 bases. The CDR3 is 16 residues long. The germline V gene has CDR1 SEHNR and CDR2 FQNEAQ (reference sequence). Trimming took 4 bases from V and 7 from J; bases not matched to a gene: 13. The CDR3 sequence: CASSSYATRGSNEQFF. The CDR3 nucleotides are TGTGCCAGCAGCTCCTACGCTACCAGGGGGTCGAATGAGCAGTTCTTC.

The genes are TRBV6-5 and TRBJ2-5, with a tentative D call TRBD1 (6 bases). Germline V gives CDR1 MNHEY, CDR2 SVGAGI. This CDR3 is 17 amino acids long. Trimming took 0 bases from V and 5 from J, leaving 19 bases between them. The CDR3 DNA follows: TGTGCCAGCAGTTACTCGAAGGGACCGGCGAGGGGGGAGACCCAGTACTTC. Amino acid sequence: CASSYSKGPARGETQYF.

This clonotype was found many times. The CDR3 nucleotides are TGTGCCAGCTCACCAACACTACCGAGCACAGATACGCAGTATTTT. It specifies CASSPTLPSTDTQYF. The V call is TRBV18, the J call TRBJ2-3, with D unresolved. Between the trimmed V and J ends, which lost 2 bases and 0 bases, there was a span of 9 bases. CDR1 and CDR2 from the germline V gene are KGHSH and LQKENI. The CDR3 sequence is 15 residues long.

V and J are TRBV19 and TRBJ2-3, with TRBD1 matching 9 bases. The germline gives CDR1 LNHDA, CDR2 SQIVND (reference sequence). Germline trimming cut 2 bases from V and 4 bases from J; bases unmatched to any gene: 4. The CDR3 runs 15 residues. Written as DNA, the CDR3 is TGTGCCAGTAGTATATTCGGACAGGGGCCAGATACGCAGTATTTT. Its translation: CASSIFGQGPDTQYF.

CDR3 coding DNA: TGCGCCAGCAGACAGGGGTTAGGTGGCACCGGGGAGCTGTTTTTT. It is translated as CASRQGLGGTGELFF. The genes are TRBV5-1 and TRBJ2-2; 7 bases fit TRBD1. V dropped 5 bases and J dropped 4; count of bases not matched to a gene: 8. Germline values: CDR1 SGHRS, CDR2 YFSETQ. CDR3 length equals 15 residues.

J is TRBJ2-3 and V is TRBV29-1; 8 bases match TRBD2. This CDR3 comprises 15 residues. With V trimmed by 3 bases and J by 0 bases, 5 bases remained unmatched. Germline values: CDR1 SQVTM, CDR2 ANQGSEA. CDR3 amino acids: CSVDGGARSTDTQYF. The CDR3 DNA is TGCAGCGTTGACGGGGGGGCCCGAAGCACAGATACGCAGTATTTT.

Worth noting for this clonotype: Mismatch with germline at one junction end may stem from a read error. The rearrangement links TRBV12-3 or TRBV12-4 to TRBJ1-2; maybe TRBD1 (5 bases). The CDR3 is made up of 11 amino acids. The CDR3 loop reads CASSLGGDPLF. The CDR3 nucleotides are TGTGCCAGCAGTTTAGGCGGGGACCCCCTATTC.

This chain joins TRBV7-2 and TRBJ1-1, with 8 bases lining up with TRBD1. Germline trimming cut 7 bases from V and 1 base from J; bases unmatched to any gene: 5. Germline V gene sequence: CDR1 SGHTA, CDR2 FQGNSA. The CDR3 runs 14 residues. CDR3 nucleotides: TGTGCCAGCACCCTTGACAGGGGGAACACTGAAGCTTTCTTT. It specifies CASTLDRGNTEAFF.

The J gene is TRBJ2-7, the V gene TRBV7-9; TRBD2 aligns across 11 bases. This CDR3 spans 16 amino acids. The V segment lost 1 base and the J segment 7 bases; nucleotides outside the gene matches: 9. Germline-derived CDR1 and CDR2 are SEHNR and FQNEAQ (reference sequence). The CDR3 spells CASSLGGTSGLSEQYF. The CDR3 region has the DNA TGTGCCAGCAGCTTAGGGGGGACTAGCGGTCTTAGTGAGCAGTACTTC.

The genes are TRBV7-9 and TRBJ2-2; no clear D gene. V was trimmed by 8 bases and J by 4 bases, leaving 20 bases between them. This CDR3 contains 16 residues. CDR1 SEHNR and CDR2 FQNEAQ come from the germline V gene (reference sequence). In DNA form, the CDR3 reads TGTGCCAGCTCTAACCCTAGGCAGGAGATCACCGGGGAGCTGTTTTTT. It is translated as CASSNPRQEITGELFF.

The rearrangement joins TRBV7-9 to TRBJ1-6; no firm D call. From germline, CDR1 is SEHNR and CDR2 FQNEAQ (reference sequence). V was clipped by 5 bases and J by 7 bases, with 9 bases between them. The CDR3 length is 13 residues. The CDR3 region is CASSLQQNSPLHF. The CDR3 nucleotides read TGTGCCAGCAGCCTGCAACAGAATTCACCCCTCCACTTT.

The sample holds many counts of this clonotype. The chain uses TRBV5-8 and TRBJ1-2; D gene unclear. With 1 base removed from V and 0 bases from J, the gap between germline ends came to 10 bases. The CDR3 contains 15 residues. CDR1 is SGHTS, CDR2 YDEGEE, per germline. Here the CDR3 reads CASSLSNRANYGYTF. In DNA form, the CDR3 reads TGTGCCAGCAGCTTGTCCAACCGCGCTAACTATGGCTACACCTTC. Combining the CDR3 with reference TRBV5-8 and TRBJ1-2 gives the whole variable domain EAGVTQSPTHLIKTRGQQATLRCSPISGHTSVYWYQQALGLGLQFLLWYDEGEERNRGNFPPRFSGRQFPNYSSELNVNALELEDSALYLCASSLSNRANYGYTFGSGTRLTVV.

This clonotype was picked up many times. The junction shows a germline mismatch at one end, possibly a read error. This chain uses TRBV7-7 with TRBJ2-3; 8 bases align to TRBD2. This CDR3 is 15 amino acids long. The germline CDR1 and CDR2 sequences are SSHAT and FNYEAQ (reference sequence). CDR3 bases: TGTGCTAGCAGCTCTGGACTAGCCATGAGGGATACGCAGTATTTT. It encodes CASSSGLAMRDTQYF.

Remarks on this clonotype: With a much larger clone just one base away, this may be a read error. This chain joins TRBV9 and TRBJ2-5; 11 positions match TRBD1. J lost 1 base, V lost 2 bases, and 4 bases had no gene match. The CDR3 length is 16 residues. Germline CDR1 and CDR2: SGDLS and YYNGEE. The CDR3 region has the DNA TGTGCCAGCAGCGTGGGACAGGGGGGCCTCCAAGAGACCCAGTACTTC. It yields the protein CASSVGQGGLQETQYF.

The gene calls are TRBV12-3 or TRBV12-4 and TRBJ2-2, with 7 bases matching TRBD2. V shed 3 bases, J shed 10 bases, and the junction held 5 bases outside the gene matches. CDR3 length: 13 residues. CDR3 nucleotides: TGTGCCAGCAGTTTTCGAACTAGCGAGGAGCTGTTTTTT. It encodes CASSFRTSEELFF.

This clonotype was seen a few times. The V call is TRBV9, the J call TRBJ2-5, with D uncertain. This CDR3 spans 12 amino acids. Germline V CDR1 and CDR2: SGDLS, YYNGEE. V was trimmed by 2 bases and J by 5 bases, leaving 7 bases between them. Here the CDR3 DNA reads TGTGCCAGCAGCGTGGGTGAGGAGACCCAGTACTTC. Translated: CASSVGEETQYF. The full variable domain, in which reference TRBV9 and TRBJ2-5 provide the parts outside the CDR3, is DSGVTQTPKHLITATGQRVTLRCSPRSGDLSVYWYQQSLDQGLQFLIQYYNGEERAKGNILERFSAQQFPDLHSELNLSSLELGDSALYFCASSVGEETQYFGPGTRLLVL.

The chain is built from TRBV7-8 and TRBJ2-1; D remains unclear. V lost 3 bases and J lost 2, with 11 bases in between. The germline V gene encodes CDR1 SGHVS and CDR2 FQNEAQ. This CDR3 has 15 residues. CDR3 sequence: CASSLGGATYNEQFF. The CDR3 DNA is TGTGCCAGCAGCTTGGGCGGAGCTACCTACAATGAGCAGTTCTTC.

The chain joins TRBV4-1 to TRBJ1-6; a possible D gene is TRBD1 (5 bases). CDR1 and CDR2 (germline): MGHRA, YSYEKL. There are 15 residues in the CDR3. Trimming left V 1 base short and J 7 bases short, with 11 bases between. The CDR3 nucleotides are TGCGCCAGCAGCCAAGTGGGGGTCCCCAATTCACCCCTCCACTTT. Amino acids: CASSQVGVPNSPLHF.

This clonotype was seen more than once but under ten times. The J gene is TRBJ2-5, the V gene TRBV5-1; tentative D call: TRBD2 (7 bases). Germline CDR1 reads SGHRS; CDR2 reads YFSETQ. Trimming took 4 bases from V and 5 from J, leaving 15 bases between them. The CDR3 contains 14 residues. Here the CDR3 reads CASSPGGQAETQYF. CDR3 nucleotides: TGCGCCAGCAGCCCGGGGGGACAAGCGGAGACCCAGTACTTC.

This chain uses TRBV9 with TRBJ2-3; D not resolved. CDR3 size: 15 residues. Per germline, CDR1 SGDLS and CDR2 YYNGEE. The V gene lost 0 bases and the J gene lost 0 bases, with 8 bases spanning the gap. The chain's CDR3 is CASSVGVVSTDTQYF. The CDR3 DNA sequence: TGTGCCAGCAGCGTAGGGGTAGTGAGCACAGATACGCAGTATTTT.

The chain recombines TRBV7-9 with TRBJ1-1; D gene unclear. The CDR3 is 12 residues long. The V gene's germline CDR1 is SEHNR and CDR2 FQNEAQ (reference sequence). The V end was cut by 1 base, the J end by 6 bases, with 6 bases between. CDR3 region: CASSLGEAEAFF. The CDR3, as DNA: TGTGCCAGCAGCTTAGGAGAAGCTGAAGCTTTCTTT.

J is TRBJ2-7 and V is TRBV29-1; weak D call: TRBD2 (7 bases). Germline-derived CDR1 and CDR2 are SQVTM and ANQGSEA. CDR3 length: 14 residues. V shed 4 bases and J shed 1 base, with 14 bases lying between them. The CDR3 protein is CSVGGGPGSYEQYF. In DNA, the CDR3 is TGCAGCGTTGGGGGGGGGCCGGGGTCCTACGAGCAGTACTTC.

The J gene is TRBJ2-1, the V gene TRBV5-1; D might be TRBD1 (5 bases). V lost 0 bases and J lost 0, with 10 bases in between. The CDR3 runs to 16 residues. The germline V gene encodes CDR1 SGHRS and CDR2 YFSETQ. The CDR3 bases are TGCGCCAGCAGCTTGGTAGGGGATAGCTCCTACAATGAGCAGTTCTTC. Translated, it gives CASSLVGDSSYNEQFF.

V is TRBV5-1 and J is TRBJ1-5; the D is unclear. Germline V gene data show CDR1 as SGHRS and CDR2 as YFSETQ. V lost 2 bases, J lost 5 bases, and 8 bases lay in between. This CDR3 comprises 13 residues. CDR3 DNA: TGCGCCAGCAGCTTTGAGGGTGATCAGCCCCAGCATTTT. Its protein product is CASSFEGDQPQHF.

Remarks on this clonotype: Likely a read error: the CDR3 ends without its conserved phenylalanine or tryptophan. This chain uses TRBV2 with TRBJ1-2; possibly TRBD1 for D (6 bases). The V end lost 7 bases, the J end lost 4 bases, and 10 bases lay between the germline ends. Germline CDR1 SNHLY, CDR2 FYNNEI. This CDR3 contains 12 residues. The CDR3 DNA reads TGTGCCAGCATAAAGGACAGCTATGGCTACACCTAC. The encoded protein is CASIKDSYGYTY.

V gene TRBV28 combines with J gene TRBJ2-2; D is possibly TRBD2 (7 bases). The CDR3 totals 16 residues. Between the trimmed V and J ends, which lost 2 bases and 7 bases, there was a span of 17 bases. Per the germline V gene, CDR1 is MDHEN and CDR2 is SYDVKM. The CDR3 loop is CASSLGGALKDGELFF. CDR3 DNA: TGTGCCAGCAGTTTAGGGGGGGCCCTAAAAGACGGGGAGCTGTTTTTT.

The chain links TRBV5-1 to TRBJ1-6, with a tentative D call TRBD1 (6 bases). The V gene lost 4 bases and the J gene lost 7 bases, with 18 bases spanning the gap. The germline gives CDR1 SGHRS, CDR2 YFSETQ. The CDR3 runs 16 residues. The CDR3 nucleotides read TGCGCCAGCAGCGACCTCCAGGGGATACCAAATTCACCCCTCCACTTT. Amino acids: CASSDLQGIPNSPLHF.

This clonotype was counted ten times or more. V is TRBV11-2 and J is TRBJ1-2; D possibly corresponds to TRBD1 (5 bases). CDR1 SGHAT and CDR2 FQNNGV come from the germline V gene. The length of the CDR3 is 13 residues. V was trimmed by 5 bases and J by 5 bases, leaving 12 bases between them. In DNA, the CDR3 is TGTGCCAGCAGCGTATCAGGGATGTATGGCTACACCTTC. It codes for CASSVSGMYGYTF.